A selection of T cell receptor beta chains follows, all from one sample in a study of blood T cell repertoires in COVID-19. Sequenced by immunoSEQ multiplex PCR; TCRdb stores in-frame clones only, minus some. There are about 200,000 clones in the sample; 85% to 90% occur only once, and about 1.6% lies in the top ten. The source material was peripheral blood. These receptors were taken from a young man with active or convalescent COVID-19. Both conserved end residues are part of each CDR3. A D gene is named only where the DNA matches it firmly. Size tells how often a clone was seen (once, few, many) or the class of an expanded clone, and some rows leave it out.

TRBJ2-1 | NA | NA | TRBV7-9 | 13 | TGTGCCAGCAGCTTAGGCAGGGGCAGTGAGCAGTTCTTC | CASSLGRGSEQFF
TRBJ1-1 | once | NA | TRBV7-2 | 15 | TGTGCCAGCAGCCCGATCGACAGCTCATACACTGAAGCTTTCTTT | CASSPIDSSYTEAFF
TRBJ1-3 | NA | NA | TRBV9 | 14 | TGTGCCAGCAGCGTAGACAGGGAAGAGAACACCATATATTTT | CASSVDREENTIYF
TRBJ1-2 | NA | NA | TRBV5-6 | 17 | TGTGCCAGCAGCTTAATCCGGGGAGGAAAGGGAAACTATGGCTACACCTTC | CASSLIRGGKGNYGYTF
TRBJ2-1 | NA | TRBD2 | TRBV11-2 | 14 | TGTGCCAGCAGCTTATATCGACTAGCGGGGGAGCAGTTCTTC | CASSLYRLAGEQFF
TRBJ1-4 | NA | NA | TRBV3-1/TRBV3-2 | 18 | TGTGCCAGCAGCCCCCAATACCTTCGCGGGGGGAGGAATGAAAAACTGTTTTTT | CASSPQYLRGGRNEKLFF
TRBJ2-7 | once | NA | TRBV5-4 | 13 | TGTGCCAGCATGAACAGGACGAACTACGAGCAGTACTTC | CASMNRTNYEQYF
TRBJ1-2 | NA | NA | TRBV6-5 | 13 | TGTGCCAGCAGCTTCGGGGGGGTAGAAGGCTACACCTTC | CASSFGGVEGYTF
TRBJ1-6 | NA | NA | TRBV11-2 | 13 | TGTGCCAGCAGCTTAAGGGAGATGTTACCCCTCCACTTT | CASSLREMLPLHF
TRBJ1-6 | NA | NA | TRBV4-2 | 14 | TGTGCCAGCAGCCTATTGGGAGAAAATTCACCCCTCCACTTT | CASSLLGENSPLHF
TRBJ1-4 | NA | NA | TRBV28 | 15 | TGTGCCAGCAGTCGCCCCAGTGGAACTAATGAAAAACTGTTTTTT | CASSRPSGTNEKLFF
TRBJ1-1 | NA | TRBD1 | TRBV7-9 | 16 | TGTGCCAGCAGCTTAGCGGGGCAGGGGGCTCGCACTGAAGCTTTCTTT | CASSLAGQGARTEAFF
TRBJ2-1 | NA | NA | TRBV5-1 | 14 | TGCGCCAGCAGCTTGGGGGGCCGACTCAATGAGCAGTTCTTC | CASSLGGRLNEQFF
TRBJ1-5 | NA | NA | TRBV6-6 | 13 | TGTGCCAGCCGGGACACCAGCAATCAGCCCCAGCATTTT | CASRDTSNQPQHF
TRBJ1-6 | NA | TRBD1 | TRBV5-1 | 13 | TGCGCCAGCAGCCCTCAAGACAGGGGTCCCCTCCACTTT | CASSPQDRGPLHF
TRBJ1-2 | NA | TRBD1 | TRBV3-1/TRBV3-2 | 18 | TGTGCCAGCAGCCAAGATGAAGGGACAGGGGAAGGAAACTATGGCTACACCTTC | CASSQDEGTGEGNYGYTF
TRBJ1-1 | NA | TRBD1 | TRBV18 | 16 | TGTGCCAGCTCACCCGACAGGGGAATCGTGAACACTGAAGCTTTCTTT | CASSPDRGIVNTEAFF
TRBJ2-1 | NA | TRBD2 | TRBV7-6 | 15 | TGTGCCAGCAGCTTGACTAGCGGGAGGGCCAATGAGCAGTTCTTC | CASSLTSGRANEQFF
TRBJ2-7 | NA | TRBD1 | TRBV10-3 | 14 | TGTGCCATAGGAGGACAGGGGGCCGGCTACGAGCAGTACTTC | CAIGGQGAGYEQYF
TRBJ2-5 | NA | NA | TRBV6-1 | 14 | TGTGCCAGCAGTGAAGGAAACAGCCACGAGACCCAGTACTTC | CASSEGNSHETQYF
TRBJ2-3 | NA | NA | TRBV6-2/TRBV6-3 | 18 | TGTGCCAGCAGTTCCATCGCGAGAGGAACCACTAGCACAGATACGCAGTATTTT | CASSSIARGTTSTDTQYF
TRBJ1-2 | NA | NA | TRBV7-6 | 14 | TGTGCCAGCAGCTTGGACAACGCTAACTATGGCTACACCTTC | CASSLDNANYGYTF
TRBJ2-1 | NA | TRBD2 | TRBV24-1 | 19 | TGTGCCACCAGTGATCCCAAATCCGACTCGCGGGGGGGCCTCCATGAGCAGTTCTTC | CATSDPKSDSRGGLHEQFF
TRBJ1-1 | NA | TRBD1 | TRBV6-1 | 17 | TGTGCCAGCAGTGAACGGTGGGGGACAGGGGGAAACACTGAAGCTTTCTTT | CASSERWGTGGNTEAFF
TRBJ2-2 | NA | NA | TRBV10-3 | 15 | TGTGCCATCAGTGATCCGGGGGCGAACACCGGGGAGCTGTTTTTT | CAISDPGANTGELFF
TRBJ1-4 | NA | NA | TRBV7-2 | 16 | TGTGCCAGCAGCTTAGGAGGAATTGCAACTAATGAAAAACTGTTTTTT | CASSLGGIATNEKLFF
TRBJ2-2 | NA | NA | TRBV5-1 | 15 | TGCGCCAGCAGGGTTTGGACTCGGAACACCGGGGAGCTGTTTTTT | CASRVWTRNTGELFF
TRBJ1-1 | NA | NA | TRBV10-2 | 13 | TGCGCCAGTGGTCGGGGGGAGAACACTGAAGCTTTCTTT | CASGRGENTEAFF
TRBJ2-1 | NA | TRBD1 | TRBV5-1 | 14 | TGCGCCAGCAGCTTTACCCAGGGGGCGAACGAGCAGTTCTTC | CASSFTQGANEQFF
TRBJ1-2 | NA | TRBD1 | TRBV5-4 | 15 | TGTGCCAGCAGCCTGGACAGGGGGAAATATAATGGCTACACCTTC | CASSLDRGKYNGYTF
TRBJ1-1 | NA | NA | TRBV6-2/TRBV6-3 | 16 | TGTGCCAGCAGTTACTTTTATGGAGGGAGTGATACTGAAGCTTTCTTT | CASSYFYGGSDTEAFF
TRBJ1-4 | NA | TRBD1 | TRBV6-5 | 14 | TGTGCCAGCAGGGCTACAGGGGAGAGTGAAAAACTGTTTTTT | CASRATGESEKLFF
TRBJ1-6 | NA | NA | TRBV5-5 | 15 | TGTGCCAGCAGCTTTGAGGGCACCTATAATTCACCCCTCCACTTT | CASSFEGTYNSPLHF